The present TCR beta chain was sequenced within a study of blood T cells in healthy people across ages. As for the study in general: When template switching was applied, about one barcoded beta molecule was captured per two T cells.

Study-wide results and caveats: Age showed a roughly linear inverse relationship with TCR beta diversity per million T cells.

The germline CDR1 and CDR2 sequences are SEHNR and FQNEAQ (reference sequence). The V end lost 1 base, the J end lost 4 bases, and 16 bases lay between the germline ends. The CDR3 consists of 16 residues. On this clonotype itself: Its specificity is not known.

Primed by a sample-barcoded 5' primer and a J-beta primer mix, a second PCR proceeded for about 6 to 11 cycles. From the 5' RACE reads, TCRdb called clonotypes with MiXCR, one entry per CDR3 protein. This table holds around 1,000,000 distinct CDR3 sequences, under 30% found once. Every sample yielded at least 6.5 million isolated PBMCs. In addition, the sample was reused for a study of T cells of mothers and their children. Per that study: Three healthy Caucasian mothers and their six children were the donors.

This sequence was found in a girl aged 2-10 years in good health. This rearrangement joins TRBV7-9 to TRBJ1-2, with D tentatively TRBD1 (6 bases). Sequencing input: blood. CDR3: CASSLVAGERGYGYTF. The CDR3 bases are TGTGCCAGCAGCTTAGTGGCAGGGGAGAGGGGCTATGGCTACACCTTC.